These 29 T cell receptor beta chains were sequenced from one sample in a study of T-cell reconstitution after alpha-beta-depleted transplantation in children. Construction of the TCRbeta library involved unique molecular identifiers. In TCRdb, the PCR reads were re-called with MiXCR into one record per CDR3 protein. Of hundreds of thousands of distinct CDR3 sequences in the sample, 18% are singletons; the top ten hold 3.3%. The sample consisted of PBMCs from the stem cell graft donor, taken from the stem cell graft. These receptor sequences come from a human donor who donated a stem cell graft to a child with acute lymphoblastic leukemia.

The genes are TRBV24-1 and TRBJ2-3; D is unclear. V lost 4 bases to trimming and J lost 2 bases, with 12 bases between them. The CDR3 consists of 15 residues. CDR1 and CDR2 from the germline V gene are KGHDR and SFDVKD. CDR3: CATSDRSRITDTQYF. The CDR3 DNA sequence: TGTGCCACCAGTGACCGCAGCCGAATCACAGATACGCAGTATTTT.

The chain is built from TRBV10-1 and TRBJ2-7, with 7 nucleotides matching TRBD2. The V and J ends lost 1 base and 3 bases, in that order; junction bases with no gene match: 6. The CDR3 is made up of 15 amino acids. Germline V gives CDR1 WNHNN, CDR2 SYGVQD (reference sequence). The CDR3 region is CASSEWGAGRYEQYF. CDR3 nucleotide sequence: TGCGCCAGCAGTGAGTGGGGAGCGGGGCGCTACGAGCAGTACTTC.

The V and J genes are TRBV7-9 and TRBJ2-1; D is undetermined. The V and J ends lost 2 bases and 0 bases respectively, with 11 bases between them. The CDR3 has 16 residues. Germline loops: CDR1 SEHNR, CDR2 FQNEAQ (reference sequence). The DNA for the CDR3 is TGTGCCAGCAGCTTACTCAGGTTGAGCTCCTACAATGAGCAGTTCTTC. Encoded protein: CASSLLRLSSYNEQFF.

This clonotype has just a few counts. This chain's CDR3 is CASSLVEWGGETQYF. The CDR3 bases are TGTGCCAGCAGCTTAGTGGAGTGGGGAGGAGAGACCCAGTACTTC. This chain joins TRBV7-9 and TRBJ2-5, with D possibly being TRBD2 (6 bases). Germline-derived CDR1 and CDR2 are SEHNR and FQNEAQ (reference sequence). This CDR3 has 15 residues. Between the trimmed V and J ends, which lost 1 base and 4 bases, there was a span of 13 bases. Complete variable domain (other parts from reference TRBV7-9 and TRBJ2-5): DTGVSQNPRHKITKRGQNVTFRCDPISEHNRLYWYRQTLGQGPEFLTYFQNEAQLEKSRLLSDRFSAERPKGSFSTLEIQRTEQGDSAMYLCASSLVEWGGETQYFGPGTRLLVL.

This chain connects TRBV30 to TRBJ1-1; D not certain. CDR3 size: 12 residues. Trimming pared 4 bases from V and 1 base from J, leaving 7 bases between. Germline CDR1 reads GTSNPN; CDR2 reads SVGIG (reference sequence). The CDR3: CAWIGTNTEAFF. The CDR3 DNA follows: TGTGCCTGGATAGGAACGAACACTGAAGCTTTCTTT. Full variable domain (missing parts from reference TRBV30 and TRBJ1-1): SQTIHQWPATLVQPVGSPLSLECTVEGTSNPNLYWYRQAAGRGLQLLFYSVGIGQISSEVPQNLSASRPQDRQFILSSKKLLLSDSGFYLCAWIGTNTEAFFGQGTRLTVV.

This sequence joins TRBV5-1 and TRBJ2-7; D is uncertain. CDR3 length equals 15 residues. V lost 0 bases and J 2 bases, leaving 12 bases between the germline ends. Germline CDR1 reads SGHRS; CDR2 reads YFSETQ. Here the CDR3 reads CASSLERVITYEQYF. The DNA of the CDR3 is TGCGCCAGCAGCTTGGAACGGGTGATAACCTACGAGCAGTACTTC.

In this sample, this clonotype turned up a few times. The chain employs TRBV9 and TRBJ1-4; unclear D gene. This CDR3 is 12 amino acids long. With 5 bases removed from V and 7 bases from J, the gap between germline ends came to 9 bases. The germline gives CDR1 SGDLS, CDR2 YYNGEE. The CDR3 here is CASSAGSEKLFF. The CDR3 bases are TGTGCCAGCAGTGCGGGGAGTGAAAAACTGTTTTTT. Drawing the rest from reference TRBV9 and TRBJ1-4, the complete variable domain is DSGVTQTPKHLITATGQRVTLRCSPRSGDLSVYWYQQSLDQGLQFLIQYYNGEERAKGNILERFSAQQFPDLHSELNLSSLELGDSALYFCASSAGSEKLFFGSGTQLSVL.

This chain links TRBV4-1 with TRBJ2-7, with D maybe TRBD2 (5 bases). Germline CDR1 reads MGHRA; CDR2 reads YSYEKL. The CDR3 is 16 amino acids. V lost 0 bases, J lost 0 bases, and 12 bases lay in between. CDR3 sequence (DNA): TGCGCCAGCAGCCAAGAATTCGAGGGAAGCTCCTACGAGCAGTACTTC. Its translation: CASSQEFEGSSYEQYF.

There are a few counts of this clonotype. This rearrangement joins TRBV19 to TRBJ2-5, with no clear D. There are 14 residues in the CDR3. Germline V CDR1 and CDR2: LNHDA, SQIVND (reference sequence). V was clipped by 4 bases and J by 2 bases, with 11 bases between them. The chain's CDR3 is CASSKPGLQETQYF. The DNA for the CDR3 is TGTGCCAGTAGTAAACCCGGGCTACAAGAGACCCAGTACTTC.

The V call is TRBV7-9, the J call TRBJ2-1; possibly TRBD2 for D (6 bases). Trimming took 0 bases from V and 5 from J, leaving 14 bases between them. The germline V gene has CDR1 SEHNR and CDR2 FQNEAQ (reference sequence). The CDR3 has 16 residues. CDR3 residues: CASSLAWGLRNNEQFF. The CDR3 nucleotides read TGTGCCAGCAGCTTAGCGTGGGGACTGAGAAACAATGAGCAGTTCTTC.

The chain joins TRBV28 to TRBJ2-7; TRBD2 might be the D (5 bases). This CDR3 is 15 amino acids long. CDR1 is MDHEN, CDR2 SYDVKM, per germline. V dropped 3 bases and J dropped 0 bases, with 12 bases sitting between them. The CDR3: CASSFRGLSSYEQYF. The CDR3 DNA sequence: TGTGCCAGCAGTTTTAGAGGGCTAAGCTCCTACGAGCAGTACTTC.

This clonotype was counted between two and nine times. CDR3 residues: CASSLDAGGGEQYF. The CDR3 nucleotides read TGTGCCAGCAGCTTAGACGCGGGAGGGGGCGAGCAGTACTTC. The chain employs TRBV11-2 and TRBJ2-7, with 9 bases matching TRBD2. The V segment lost 0 bases and the J segment 6 bases; nucleotides outside the gene matches: 3. Germline CDR1 SGHAT, CDR2 FQNNGV. The CDR3 loop spans 14 amino acids.

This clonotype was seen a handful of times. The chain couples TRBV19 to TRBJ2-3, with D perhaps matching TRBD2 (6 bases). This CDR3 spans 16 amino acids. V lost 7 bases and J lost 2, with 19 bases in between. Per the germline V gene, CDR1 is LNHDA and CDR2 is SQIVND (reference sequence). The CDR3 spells CASTSGMAGHTDTQYF. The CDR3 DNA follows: TGTGCCAGTACCAGTGGTATGGCGGGGCACACAGATACGCAGTATTTT.

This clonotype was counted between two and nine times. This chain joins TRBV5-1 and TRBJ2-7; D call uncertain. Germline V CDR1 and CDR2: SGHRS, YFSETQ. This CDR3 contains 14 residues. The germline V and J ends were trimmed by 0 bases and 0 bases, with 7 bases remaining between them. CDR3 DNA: TGCGCCAGCAGCTTGGATGTGGGCTCCTACGAGCAGTACTTC. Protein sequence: CASSLDVGSYEQYF.

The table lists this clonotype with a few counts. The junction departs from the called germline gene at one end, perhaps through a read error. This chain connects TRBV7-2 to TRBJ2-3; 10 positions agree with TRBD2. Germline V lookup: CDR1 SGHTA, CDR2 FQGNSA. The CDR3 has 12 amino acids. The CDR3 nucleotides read TGTGCCAGCAGCGTAGCGGGAGGCCCGCAGTATTTT. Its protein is CASSVAGGPQYF.

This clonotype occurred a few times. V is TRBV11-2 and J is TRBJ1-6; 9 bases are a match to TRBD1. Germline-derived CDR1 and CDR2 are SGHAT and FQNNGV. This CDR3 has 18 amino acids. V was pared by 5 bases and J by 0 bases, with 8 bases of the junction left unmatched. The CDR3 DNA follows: TGTGCCAGCAGCCGGGACAGGGCAGTCAGCTCCTATAATTCACCCCTCCACTTT. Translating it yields CASSRDRAVSSYNSPLHF.

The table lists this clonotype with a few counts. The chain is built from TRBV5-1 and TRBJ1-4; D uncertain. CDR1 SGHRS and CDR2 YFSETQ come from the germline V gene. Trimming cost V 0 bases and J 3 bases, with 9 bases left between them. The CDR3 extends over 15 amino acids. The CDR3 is CASSLGPRANEKLFF. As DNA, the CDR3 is TGCGCCAGCAGCTTGGGCCCCCGGGCTAATGAAAAACTGTTTTTT.

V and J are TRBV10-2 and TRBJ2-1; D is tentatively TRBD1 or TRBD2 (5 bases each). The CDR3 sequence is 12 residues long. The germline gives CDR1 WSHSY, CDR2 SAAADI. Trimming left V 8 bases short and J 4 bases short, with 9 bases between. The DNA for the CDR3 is TGCGCCAGCCGGGACCAATACAATGAGCAGTTCTTC. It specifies CASRDQYNEQFF.

The CDR3 DNA reads as TGCGCCAGCAGCGTGCGCACCGGGACTAGCGGGAGTTATTCCTACAATGAGCAGTTCTTC. Its protein product is CASSVRTGTSGSYSYNEQFF. V is TRBV5-1 and J is TRBJ2-1; 14 bases match TRBD2. The CDR3 extends over 20 amino acids. Germline trimming cut 4 bases from V and 1 base from J; bases unmatched to any gene: 13. Germline loops: CDR1 SGHRS, CDR2 YFSETQ. The variable domain in full, with the rest retrieved from reference TRBV5-1 and TRBJ2-1, is KAGVTQTPRYLIKTRGQQVTLSCSPISGHRSVSWYQQTPGQGLQFLFEYFSETQRNKGNFPGRFSGRQFSNSRSEMNVSTLELGDSALYLCASSVRTGTSGSYSYNEQFFGPGTRLTVL.

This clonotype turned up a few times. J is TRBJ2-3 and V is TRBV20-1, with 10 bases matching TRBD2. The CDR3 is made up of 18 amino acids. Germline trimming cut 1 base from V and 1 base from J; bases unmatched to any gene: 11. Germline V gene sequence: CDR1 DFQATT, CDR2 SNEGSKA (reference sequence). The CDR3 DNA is TGCAGTGCTAGAGGCAGAGGTAGCGGGAGGACGGGCACAGATACGCAGTATTTT. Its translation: CSARGRGSGRTGTDTQYF.

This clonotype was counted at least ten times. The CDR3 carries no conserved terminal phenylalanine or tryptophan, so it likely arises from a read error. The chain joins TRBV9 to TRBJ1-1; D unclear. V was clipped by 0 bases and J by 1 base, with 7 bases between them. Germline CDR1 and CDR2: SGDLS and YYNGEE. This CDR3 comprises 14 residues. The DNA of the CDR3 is TGTGCCAGCAGCGTAGGAGGACGGAACACTGAAGCTTTCCTT. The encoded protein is CASSVGGRNTEAFL.

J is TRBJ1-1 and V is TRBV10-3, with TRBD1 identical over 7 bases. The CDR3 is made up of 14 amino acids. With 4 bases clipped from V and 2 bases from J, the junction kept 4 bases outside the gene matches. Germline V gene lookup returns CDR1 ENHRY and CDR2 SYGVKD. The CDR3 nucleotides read TGTGCCATCAGTGCCGGGACAGTTAACACTGAAGCTTTCTTT. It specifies CAISAGTVNTEAFF.

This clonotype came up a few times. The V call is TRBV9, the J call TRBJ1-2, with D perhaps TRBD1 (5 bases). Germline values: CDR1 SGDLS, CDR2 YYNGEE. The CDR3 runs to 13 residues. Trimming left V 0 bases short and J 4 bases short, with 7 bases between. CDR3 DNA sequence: TGTGCCAGCAGCGTAGCGGGACTCTATGGCTACACCTTC. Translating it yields CASSVAGLYGYTF.

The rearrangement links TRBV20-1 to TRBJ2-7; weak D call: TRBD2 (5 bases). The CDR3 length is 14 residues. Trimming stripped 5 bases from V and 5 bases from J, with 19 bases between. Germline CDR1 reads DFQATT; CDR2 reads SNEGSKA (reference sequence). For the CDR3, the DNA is TGCAGTGCTTTAACTAGTAGTGGCTTCCACGAGCAGTACTTC. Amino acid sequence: CSALTSSGFHEQYF.

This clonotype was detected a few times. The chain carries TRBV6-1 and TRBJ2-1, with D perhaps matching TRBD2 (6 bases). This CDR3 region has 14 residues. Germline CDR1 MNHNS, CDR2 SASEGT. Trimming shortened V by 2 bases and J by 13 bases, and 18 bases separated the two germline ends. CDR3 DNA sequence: TGTGCCAGCAGTGAAACACCGGACCTTAGCGGACAGTTCTTC. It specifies CASSETPDLSGQFF.

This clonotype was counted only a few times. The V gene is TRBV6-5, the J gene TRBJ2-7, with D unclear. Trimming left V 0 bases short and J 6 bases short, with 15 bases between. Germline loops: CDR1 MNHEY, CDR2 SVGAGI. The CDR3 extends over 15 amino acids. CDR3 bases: TGTGCCAGCAGTTACTCGAGGCTTCGACCCCGCGAGCAGTACTTC. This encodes CASSYSRLRPREQYF.

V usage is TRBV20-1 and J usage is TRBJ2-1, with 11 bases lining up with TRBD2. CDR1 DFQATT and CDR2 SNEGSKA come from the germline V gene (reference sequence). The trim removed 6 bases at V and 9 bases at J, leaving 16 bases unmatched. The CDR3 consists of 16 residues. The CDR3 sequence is CSASRLAGKVLGEQFF. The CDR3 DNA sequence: TGCAGTGCCTCTAGACTAGCGGGAAAGGTTTTGGGTGAGCAGTTCTTC.

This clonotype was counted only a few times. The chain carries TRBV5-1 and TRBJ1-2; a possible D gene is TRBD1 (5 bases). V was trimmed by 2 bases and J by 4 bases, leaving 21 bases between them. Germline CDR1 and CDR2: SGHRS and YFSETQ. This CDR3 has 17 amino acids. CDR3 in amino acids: CASSFGVGEKGSYGYTF. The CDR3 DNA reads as TGCGCCAGCAGCTTCGGTGTTGGGGAAAAGGGGTCCTATGGCTACACCTTC.

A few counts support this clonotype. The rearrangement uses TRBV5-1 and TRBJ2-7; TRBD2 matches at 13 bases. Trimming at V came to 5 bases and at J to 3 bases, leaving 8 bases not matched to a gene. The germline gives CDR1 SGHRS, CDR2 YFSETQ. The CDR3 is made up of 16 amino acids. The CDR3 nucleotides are TGCGCCAGCAGGGCTGGGACTAGCGGGACCTACTACGAGCAGTACTTC. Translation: CASRAGTSGTYYEQYF.